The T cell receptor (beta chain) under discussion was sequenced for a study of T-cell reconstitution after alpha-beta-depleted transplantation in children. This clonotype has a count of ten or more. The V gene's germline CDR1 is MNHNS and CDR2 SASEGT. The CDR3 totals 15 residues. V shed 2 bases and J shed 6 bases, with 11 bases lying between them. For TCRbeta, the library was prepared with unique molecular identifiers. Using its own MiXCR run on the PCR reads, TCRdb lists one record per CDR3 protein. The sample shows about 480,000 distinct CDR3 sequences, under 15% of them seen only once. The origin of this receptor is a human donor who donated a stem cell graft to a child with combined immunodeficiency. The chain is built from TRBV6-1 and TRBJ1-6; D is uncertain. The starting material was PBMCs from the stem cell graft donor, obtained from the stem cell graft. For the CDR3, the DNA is TGTGCCAGCAGTGAATTCAGATCGGGTAATTCACCCCTCCACTTT. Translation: CASSEFRSGNSPLHF.